Listed below are T cell receptor beta chains from one sample, sequenced in a study of Ad26.COV2.S vaccination and SARS-CoV-2 variants. Some clones are missing from TCRdb's copy, which holds only in-frame ones; the method was immunoSEQ multiplex PCR. The sample lists about 400,000 clones, approximately 88% occurring once. The material sequenced was peripheral blood, taken in a trial of Ad26.COV2.S vaccine versus placebo. These receptors were collected from a person between 18 and 60 years old who received the Ad26.COV2.S COVID-19 vaccine or a placebo. Each CDR3 is given with its conserved first and last residue. D genes are given only for firm matches. Where a row states a size, it is once, few, many or the class of an expanded clone; other rows omit it.

v_gene	abundance	j_gene	d_gene	CDR3nt	CDR3aa
TRBV5-6	-	TRBJ2-1	TRBD2	TGTGCCAGCAGCTCCCGACTAGCGCCCTTCGGTGTGTTCTTC	CASSSRLAPFGVFF
TRBV18	-	TRBJ1-1	-	TGTGCCAGCTCACCGGGGTCTGTATCCACGAACACTGAAGCTTTCTTT	CASSPGSVSTNTEAFF
TRBV19	-	TRBJ2-7	TRBD2	TGTGCCAGTAGTACGGTAGCGGGGGGGAACGAGCAGTACTTC	CASSTVAGGNEQYF
TRBV6-5	-	TRBJ1-2	TRBD1	TGTGCCAGCAGTTACCCAACCGGGACAGGGTTTTTTGGCTACACCTTC	CASSYPTGTGFFGYTF
TRBV9	-	TRBJ1-6	-	TGTGCCAGCAGCGTCACAGGGAAAGTGAATTCACCCCTCCACTTT	CASSVTGKVNSPLHF
TRBV7-8	-	TRBJ1-1	-	TGTGCCAGCAGCTATGAGGGGGGATGGATCACTGAAGCTTTCTTT	CASSYEGGWITEAFF
TRBV6-2/TRBV6-3	-	TRBJ2-3	-	TGTGCCAGCAGTTCCCCGGGTTCTAGCACAGATACGCAGTATTTT	CASSSPGSSTDTQYF
TRBV7-9	-	TRBJ2-4	TRBD1	TGTGCCAGCAGCGCTCAGGGACAGGGGGAGGAAAACATTCAGTACTTC	CASSAQGQGEENIQYF
TRBV5-1	-	TRBJ1-1	-	TGCGCCAGCAGCTTGAATTCGGGGGAAAGGGCTGAAGCTTTCTTT	CASSLNSGERAEAFF
TRBV5-6	few	TRBJ1-3	-	TGTGCCAGCAGCTTGCTCCCAGGGTCTGGAAACACCATATATTTT	CASSLLPGSGNTIYF
TRBV9	-	TRBJ1-1	TRBD1	TGTGCCAGCAGCGGAGGGGGCAGGGTGGCCACTGAAGCTTTCTTT	CASSGGGRVATEAFF
TRBV4-3	-	TRBJ2-1	-	TGCGCCAGCAGCCAGGGTGTATCGGCGCGGAGCTCCTACAATGAGCAGTTCTTC	CASSQGVSARSSYNEQFF
TRBV6-5	-	TRBJ1-2	TRBD1	TGTGCCAGCAGTTACTTGACAGGGGGCAACTATGGCTACACCTTC	CASSYLTGGNYGYTF
TRBV7-9	-	TRBJ2-3	TRBD2	TGTGCCAGCACCCCGTGGGTAGCGGGGGGAGGAAGCACAGATACGCAGTATTTT	CASTPWVAGGGSTDTQYF
TRBV6-6	-	TRBJ2-1	-	TGTGCCAGCAGTCAGGACAGCAATGAGCAGTTCTTC	CASSQDSNEQFF
TRBV5-6	once	TRBJ2-7	-	TGTGCCAGCAGCCCTCGGGACACCCTAAAAGGCGAGCAGTACTTC	CASSPRDTLKGEQYF
TRBV27	few	TRBJ1-1	TRBD1	TGTGCCAGCAGTTTACGCGGCCCGGACAGGAGACGCCTGAACACTGAAGCTTTCTTT	CASSLRGPDRRRLNTEAFF
TRBV28	-	TRBJ2-3	TRBD2	TGTGCCAGCAGTCTACCTCCGGGACTAGCGGGGGGGGCAGATACGCAGTATTTT	CASSLPPGLAGGADTQYF
TRBV7-2	-	TRBJ2-3	TRBD2	TGTGCCAGCAGCTTAACCCCTAGCGGGGGGGTTAGCACAGATACGCAGTATTTT	CASSLTPSGGVSTDTQYF
TRBV2	-	TRBJ1-5	TRBD1	TGTGCCAGCAGAACGCCGGGACAGGGGGCAAATAGCAATCAGCCCCAGCATTTT	CASRTPGQGANSNQPQHF
TRBV5-1	-	TRBJ2-1	TRBD2	TGCGCCAGCGGGACTAGCGGGGCCAATGAGCAGTTCTTC	CASGTSGANEQFF
TRBV5-6	once	TRBJ2-1	TRBD2	TGTGCCAGCAGCTTGACTAGCGGGGGGTACAATGAGCAGTTCTTC	CASSLTSGGYNEQFF
TRBV28	-	TRBJ2-5	-	TGTGCCAGCAGCCAGGATCGGTGGGGGGAAGAGACCCAGTACTTC	CASSQDRWGEETQYF
TRBV2	-	TRBJ2-3	TRBD2	TGTGCCAGCAGGCTCCATCTAGCGGGCAGCACAGATACGCAGTATTTT	CASRLHLAGSTDTQYF
TRBV25-1	-	TRBJ2-3	-	TGTGCCAGCAGTGAATTCAGGGACTTTTGGGGCACAGATACGCAGTATTTT	CASSEFRDFWGTDTQYF
TRBV6-5	once	TRBJ1-2	TRBD1	TGTGCCAGCAGTACCTGGGACAGGGCCCTCTATGGCTACACCTTC	CASSTWDRALYGYTF
TRBV6-2/TRBV6-3	-	TRBJ2-7	-	TGTGCCAGCAGTTACCGGCCCAGCTCCTACGAGCAGTACTTC	CASSYRPSSYEQYF
TRBV28	once	TRBJ1-2	-	TGTGCCTCCCAGAAAATTAACTATGGCTACACCTTC	CASQKINYGYTF